Following are 20 T cell receptor beta chains from one sample sequenced in a study of blood T cell repertoires in COVID-19. Assay used: immunoSEQ multiplex PCR; TCRdb lists only in-frame clones, some missing. The table records some 360,000 clones, roughly 90% of them present only once. The sequenced material came from PBMCs or T cells enriched from blood (not recorded which). The source of these receptors is a woman in her 30s who had been exposed to COVID-19.

V and J are TRBV5-8 and TRBJ2-7; 8 bases are a match to TRBD1. Germline trimming cut 2 bases from V and 2 bases from J; bases unmatched to any gene: 9. This CDR3 region has 16 residues. Germline V CDR1 and CDR2: SGHTS, YDEGEE. Written as DNA, the CDR3 is TGTGCCAGCAGCTTTAACACGGGACAGGTACCCTACGAGCAGTACTTC. It encodes CASSFNTGQVPYEQYF.

The genes are TRBV6-2 or TRBV6-3 and TRBJ1-4; D gene uncertain. V was cut by 2 bases and J by 7 bases, with 17 bases left in between. This CDR3 has 16 amino acids. From germline, CDR1 is MNHEY and CDR2 SVGEGT. The CDR3 loop reads CASSYGGEGVGEKLFF. DNA of the CDR3: TGTGCCAGCAGTTACGGCGGGGAGGGCGTTGGTGAAAAACTGTTTTTT.

This chain joins TRBV10-3 and TRBJ2-7, with TRBD1 matching 10 bases. The germline gives CDR1 ENHRY, CDR2 SYGVKD. The V and J ends lost 3 bases and 6 bases, in that order; junction bases with no gene match: 2. The CDR3 contains 13 residues. This chain's CDR3 is CAISEGQGVEQYF. The CDR3 bases are TGTGCCATCAGTGAAGGACAGGGGGTCGAGCAGTACTTC.

J is TRBJ2-7 and V is TRBV6-1; 8 bases fit TRBD2. CDR1 MNHNS and CDR2 SASEGT come from the germline V gene. V lost 3 bases and J lost 3; bases outside the gene matches: 4. This CDR3 is 14 amino acids long. The CDR3 DNA reads TGTGCCAGCAGTGAGCATACTAGCGGCTACGAGCAGTACTTC. Translated: CASSEHTSGYEQYF.

The J gene is TRBJ1-2, the V gene TRBV5-1; D may be TRBD1 (5 bases). The V gene lost 4 bases and the J gene lost 7 bases, with 11 bases spanning the gap. The CDR3 loop spans 12 amino acids. Germline V gives CDR1 SGHRS, CDR2 YFSETQ. CDR3 nucleotides: TGCGCCAGCAGCCCCAGGGATGTTGGCTACACCTTC. Translated, it gives CASSPRDVGYTF.

With respect to this clone: Other DNA sequences from this sample encode an identical CDR3 as well. This rearrangement joins TRBV27 to TRBJ2-1, with 7 bases identical to TRBD1. V was clipped by 5 bases and J by 2 bases; unmatched bases: 6. Per germline, CDR1 MNHEY and CDR2 SMNVEV (reference sequence). The CDR3 runs to 15 residues. The CDR3 coding sequence is TGTGCCAGCAGTCCCCGGACAGGAGCCTACAATGAGCAGTTCTTC. Its translation: CASSPRTGAYNEQFF.

The chain uses TRBV5-6 and TRBJ1-5, with unresolved D. The CDR3 is 13 residues long. The germline V and J ends were trimmed by 4 bases and 5 bases, with 10 bases remaining between them. The germline V gene has CDR1 SGHDT and CDR2 YYEEEE. CDR3 sequence reads: CASSEAGYQPQHF. As DNA, the CDR3 is TGTGCCAGCAGCGAAGCAGGTTATCAGCCCCAGCATTTT. Combining the CDR3 with reference TRBV5-6 and TRBJ1-5 gives the whole variable domain DAGVTQSPTHLIKTRGQQVTLRCSPKSGHDTVSWYQQALGQGPQFIFQYYEEEERQRGNFPDRFSGHQFPNYSSELNVNALLLGDSALYLCASSEAGYQPQHFGDGTRLSIL.

The V gene is TRBV2, the J gene TRBJ2-7; no clear D gene. Germline assignment: CDR1 SNHLY and CDR2 FYNNEI. This CDR3 contains 10 residues. V dropped 9 bases and J dropped 5 bases, with 8 bases sitting between them. This CDR3 reads CASGFNEQYF. Written as DNA, the CDR3 is TGTGCCAGTGGCTTTAACGAGCAGTACTTC.

This chain uses TRBV28 with TRBJ2-4, with a tentative D call TRBD1 (6 bases). Trimming removed 6 bases at V and 3 bases at J, with 18 bases between. The CDR3 totals 16 residues. CDR1 and CDR2 (germline): MDHEN, SYDVKM. The CDR3 DNA is TGTGCCAGCAGGGGCGATTTGGGGGCCGGCAAAAACATTCAGTACTTC. As protein: CASRGDLGAGKNIQYF.

A word on this clone: Other nucleotide sequences in the sample specify the same CDR3. This chain connects TRBV28 to TRBJ2-7; the D gene is possibly TRBD2 (6 bases). The V gene lost 3 bases and the J gene lost 2 bases, with 8 bases spanning the gap. CDR3 length: 13 residues. Germline CDR1 is MDHEN and CDR2 is SYDVKM. DNA of the CDR3: TGTGCCAGCAGTTTGGCGGGGCCCTACGAGCAGTACTTC. Translation: CASSLAGPYEQYF.

This clone was seen more than once but under ten times. The gene calls are TRBV30 and TRBJ1-6, with D unresolved. The CDR3 is made up of 12 amino acids. Germline assignment: CDR1 GTSNPN and CDR2 SVGIG (reference sequence). The V and J ends lost 1 base and 9 bases respectively, with 7 bases between them. As DNA, the CDR3 is TGTGCCTGGAGTGAGGCTAGTTCACCCCTCCACTTT. Translated: CAWSEASSPLHF.

V and J are TRBV28 and TRBJ1-2, with 7 bases identical to TRBD1. The V gene end was trimmed by 8 bases and the J gene end by 3 bases; junction bases not matched to a gene: 6. CDR1 and CDR2 (germline): MDHEN, SYDVKM. This CDR3 is built from 13 residues. CDR3 sequence reads: CASLEGAHYGYTF. The CDR3 DNA is TGTGCCAGCTTAGAGGGGGCGCACTATGGCTACACCTTC.

The V call is TRBV24-1, the J call TRBJ1-2; D unclear. Trimming pared 1 base from V and 3 bases from J, leaving 8 bases between. The germline V gene encodes CDR1 KGHDR and CDR2 SFDVKD. There are 14 residues in the CDR3. The CDR3 bases are TGTGCCACCAGTGATTTCGGGAGATACTATGGCTACACCTTC. It encodes CATSDFGRYYGYTF.

J is TRBJ1-5 and V is TRBV28, with a tentative D call TRBD1 (5 bases). The germline gives CDR1 MDHEN, CDR2 SYDVKM. V lost 3 bases and J lost 3, with 12 bases in between. CDR3 length equals 15 residues. The CDR3 nucleotides are TGTGCCAGCAGTTTTCTCCAGGGTCTCAATCAGCCCCAGCATTTT. Encoded protein: CASSFLQGLNQPQHF.

The chain carries TRBV3-1 (or the pseudogene TRBV3-2) and TRBJ1-3, with D unclear. Germline V gives CDR1 LGHDT, CDR2 YNNKEL (reference sequence). This CDR3 is built from 15 residues. V lost 0 bases and J 2 bases, leaving 8 bases between the germline ends. Here the CDR3 reads CASSQEPRAGNTIYF. The CDR3 DNA is TGTGCCAGCAGCCAAGAACCAAGAGCTGGAAACACCATATATTTT.

The chain recombines TRBV6-1 with TRBJ2-1; 10 bases align to TRBD2. This CDR3 is built from 19 residues. With 2 bases clipped from V and 0 bases from J, the junction kept 10 bases outside the gene matches. Germline V gene lookup returns CDR1 MNHNS and CDR2 SASEGT. The CDR3 loop reads CASSENGLAVWSSYNEQFF. The CDR3 nucleotides are TGTGCCAGCAGTGAAAACGGACTAGCGGTGTGGAGCTCCTACAATGAGCAGTTCTTC.

V is TRBV6-1 and J is TRBJ2-7, with 8 bases matching TRBD2. The CDR3 is 17 amino acids. Germline V gives CDR1 MNHNS, CDR2 SASEGT. V lost 1 base and J lost 3; bases outside the gene matches: 11. The CDR3 bases are TGTGCCAGCAGTGAAGGTATTGGACTAGCTGTCATCTACGAGCAGTACTTC. Its translation is CASSEGIGLAVIYEQYF.

V and J are TRBV6-1 and TRBJ1-3, with no clear D. CDR1 is MNHNS and CDR2 is SASEGT in the germline V gene. Trimming removed 2 bases at V and 6 bases at J, with 5 bases between. The CDR3 extends over 12 amino acids. The CDR3 protein is CASSEIINTIYF. The CDR3 DNA sequence: TGTGCCAGCAGTGAAATTATAAACACCATATATTTT.

This chain connects TRBV28 to TRBJ2-4, with D possibly TRBD1 on 6 matching bases. V dropped 5 bases and J dropped 3 bases, with 11 bases sitting between them. There are 14 residues in the CDR3. The V gene's germline CDR1 is MDHEN and CDR2 SYDVKM. The CDR3 DNA reads as TGTGCCAGCAGTCCCGGGACACTCAAAAACATTCAGTACTTC. Protein product: CASSPGTLKNIQYF.

The chain employs TRBV7-2 and TRBJ2-7; 7 bases map to TRBD1. The CDR3 has 18 residues. Germline trimming cut 3 bases from V and 1 base from J; bases unmatched to any gene: 15. Looked up from germline, CDR1 is SGHTA and CDR2 is FQGNSA. The CDR3 loop is CASSFPPVWGTASYEQYF. Written as DNA, the CDR3 is TGTGCCAGCAGCTTTCCACCGGTGTGGGGGACAGCGTCCTACGAGCAGTACTTC.